These 12 T cell receptor beta chains were sequenced from one sample in a study of blood T cells in healthy people across ages. A second roughly 6 to 12 cycle PCR used barcoded and J-beta primers. TCRdb used MiXCR to reprocess the 5' RACE reads, holding one entry per CDR3 protein. This table holds over a million distinct CDR3 sequences, less than 45% found once. Sequencing input: blood. The receptors were gathered from a woman between 18 and 30 years old in good health.

This clonotype appeared a few times. The chain has TRBV4-3 and TRBJ2-7, with 10 bases fitting TRBD1. The CDR3 is 18 amino acids. CDR1 LGHNA and CDR2 YSLEER come from the germline V gene. V shed 0 bases and J 3 bases; nucleotides not matched to a gene: 11. The CDR3 DNA reads as TGCGCCAGCAGCCAAGAGCGGCTAGTGGGACAGGGGATCTACGAGCAGTACTTC. Translating it yields CASSQERLVGQGIYEQYF.

This rearrangement joins TRBV9 to TRBJ2-3, with D perhaps TRBD2 (6 bases). This CDR3 has 13 amino acids. The germline V gene has CDR1 SGDLS and CDR2 YYNGEE. The ends were cut back, 2 bases at V and 5 bases at J, with 9 bases in the middle. The CDR3 DNA reads as TGTGCCAGCAGCGTCAACGGGGGAGATACGCAGTATTTT. It codes for CASSVNGGDTQYF.

This clonotype was counted between two and nine times. The V and J genes are TRBV4-3 and TRBJ2-1; TRBD2 matches at 13 bases. The J call is in doubt because the DNA end fits TRBJ2-7 better. CDR3 length: 16 residues. Germline CDR1 LGHNA, CDR2 YSLEER. Written as DNA, the CDR3 is TGCGCCAGCAGCCAGACTAGCGGGAGGTCCTACAATGAGCAGTACTTC. Translation: CASSQTSGRSYNEQYF.

This chain links TRBV4-3 with TRBJ2-7; D may be TRBD1 or TRBD2 (5 bases each). This CDR3 has 17 residues. The V gene's germline CDR1 is LGHNA and CDR2 YSLEER. V lost 4 bases, J lost 0 bases, and 19 bases lay in between. Written as DNA, the CDR3 is TGCGCCAGCAGCCCACGGTTCCGGGACCTGAGCTCCTACGAGCAGTACTTC. Its protein is CASSPRFRDLSSYEQYF.

This clonotype was picked up a small number of times. The chain combines TRBV7-2 with TRBJ2-7, with a weak D call TRBD2 (6 bases). CDR1 and CDR2 from the germline V gene are SGHTA and FQGNSA. This CDR3 has 16 residues. The V end was cut by 2 bases, the J end by 4 bases, with 18 bases between. In nucleotides, the CDR3 is TGTGCCAGCAGCTTACTCCTTTTGGGGGGAAGATACGAGCAGTACTTC. This codes for CASSLLLLGGRYEQYF.

This clonotype turned up a few times. The chain uses TRBV27 and TRBJ2-1; 8 bases are shared with TRBD2. J was trimmed by 5 bases and V by 6 bases; bases with no gene match: 6. CDR1 is MNHEY and CDR2 is SMNVEV in the germline V gene (reference sequence). CDR3 length: 14 amino acids. This CDR3 reads CASRPGTRNNEQFF. CDR3 nucleotides: TGTGCCAGCAGGCCCGGGACTAGAAACAATGAGCAGTTCTTC.

CDR3 nucleotides: TGTGCCAGCAGCTCCAGGACCCCGGAATCCCTCTACGAGCAGTACTTC. Amino acids: CASSSRTPESLYEQYF. The chain employs TRBV7-8 and TRBJ2-7; D is unresolved. The CDR3 is 16 amino acids. Germline values: CDR1 SGHVS, CDR2 FQNEAQ. V was cut by 4 bases and J by 3 bases, with 19 bases left in between.

The chain couples TRBV9 to TRBJ2-2; D unclear. Germline loops: CDR1 SGDLS, CDR2 YYNGEE. Trimming removed 0 bases at V and 0 bases at J, with 9 bases between. The CDR3 length is 16 residues. As DNA, the CDR3 is TGTGCCAGCAGCGTAGTTCCGGCCCCGAACACCGGGGAGCTGTTTTTT. As protein: CASSVVPAPNTGELFF.

In this sample, this clonotype turned up a few times. V gene TRBV27 combines with J gene TRBJ1-2; 7 bases match TRBD1. This CDR3 is 15 amino acids long. V was clipped by 5 bases and J by 7 bases; unmatched bases: 13. Germline V lookup: CDR1 MNHEY, CDR2 SMNVEV (reference sequence). In nucleotides, the CDR3 is TGTGCCAGCAGTCCCTCGACAGGGTGGGATGGTGGCTACACCTTC. Amino acid sequence: CASSPSTGWDGGYTF.

The chain is built from TRBV20-1 and TRBJ2-4; tentative D call: TRBD2 (5 bases). Germline CDR1 reads DFQATT; CDR2 reads SNEGSKA (reference sequence). This CDR3 region has 15 residues. Trimming shortened V by 1 base and J by 0 bases, and 10 bases separated the two germline ends. In DNA form, the CDR3 reads TGCAGTGCTAGAGTGAGCGGCATAGCCAAAAACATTCAGTACTTC. Translated, it gives CSARVSGIAKNIQYF.

This clonotype came up a few times. The rearrangement joins TRBV2 to TRBJ2-1; the D gene could be TRBD1 or TRBD2 (6 bases each). V lost 1 base and J lost 4, with 11 bases in between. The CDR3 length is 15 residues. Germline lookup yields CDR1 SNHLY and CDR2 FYNNEI. The CDR3 bases are TGTGCCAGCAGTGAAGGACGGGGGCCGTACAATGAGCAGTTCTTC. Amino acid sequence: CASSEGRGPYNEQFF.

The rearrangement uses TRBV14 and TRBJ2-1; D possibly corresponds to TRBD1 (5 bases). The CDR3 covers 14 residues. CDR1 and CDR2 from the germline V gene are SGHDN and FVKESK. Trimming pared 0 bases from V and 5 bases from J, leaving 8 bases between. CDR3 DNA: TGTGCCAGCAGCCAAGAGGGGCGAGACAATGAGCAGTTCTTC. Translation gives CASSQEGRDNEQFF.